One sample yielded the 30 T cell receptor beta chains listed below, sequenced in a study of T cell responses to AZD1222 COVID-19 vaccine. TCRdb keeps only in-frame clones here, not all; method: immunoSEQ multiplex PCR. This table holds 140,000 to 150,000 clones, 80% to 95% found once. The source was peripheral blood, collected on day 0 of AZD1222 vaccination. These receptors were obtained from an adult in good health.

J is TRBJ2-1 and V is TRBV27; D perhaps matches TRBD2 (6 bases). V was trimmed by 5 bases and J by 7 bases, leaving 18 bases between them. The CDR3 is made up of 15 amino acids. The germline CDR1 and CDR2 sequences are MNHEY and SMNVEV (reference sequence). The CDR3 DNA follows: TGTGCCAGCAGTCAGACGCGGGGAGGCAGAAATGAGCAGTTCTTC. Encoded protein: CASSQTRGGRNEQFF.

J is TRBJ1-1 and V is TRBV2, with D uncertain. CDR1 and CDR2 from the germline V gene are SNHLY and FYNNEI. This CDR3 has 10 amino acids. V lost 6 bases to trimming and J lost 7 bases, with 6 bases between them. The chain's CDR3 is CASRDGEAFF. In DNA, the CDR3 is TGTGCCAGCAGGGACGGTGAAGCTTTCTTT. Variable domain in full (rest from reference TRBV2 and TRBJ1-1): EPEVTQTPSHQVTQMGQEVILRCVPISNHLYFYWYRQILGQKVEFLVSFYNNEISEKSEIFDDQFSVERPDGSNFTLKIRSTKLEDSAMYFCASRDGEAFFGQGTRLTVV.

The chain uses TRBV4-1 and TRBJ1-6; no clear D gene. The CDR3 is made up of 18 amino acids. Germline assignment: CDR1 MGHRA and CDR2 YSYEKL. Trimming removed 1 base from V and 3 bases from J, with 16 bases in between. The CDR3 DNA follows: TGCGCCAGCAGCCAAGTGGTGGGCCTAGGGCGCTATAATTCACCCCTCCACTTT. Amino acids: CASSQVVGLGRYNSPLHF.

V usage is TRBV24-1 and J usage is TRBJ2-6; D gene ambiguous. The germline V and J ends were trimmed by 6 bases and 4 bases, with 6 bases remaining between them. The length of the CDR3 is 13 residues. Germline loops: CDR1 KGHDR, CDR2 SFDVKD. The CDR3 loop is CATSLGGANVLTF. The CDR3 DNA reads as TGTGCCACCAGTTTGGGGGGGGCCAACGTCCTGACTTTC.

The chain has TRBV19 and TRBJ1-2; no firm D call. CDR3 size: 13 residues. Germline lookup yields CDR1 LNHDA and CDR2 SQIVND (reference sequence). The V and J ends lost 3 bases and 13 bases respectively, with 18 bases between them. As DNA, the CDR3 is TGTGCCAGTAGTATTCCTAGCAGGAACACTTTCACCTTC. This encodes CASSIPSRNTFTF. Full variable domain (missing parts from reference TRBV19 and TRBJ1-2): DGGITQSPKYLFRKEGQNVTLSCEQNLNHDAMYWYRQDPGQGLRLIYYSQIVNDFQKGDIAEGYSVSREKKESFPLTVTSAQKNPTAFYLCASSIPSRNTFTFGSGTRLTVV.

DNA for the CDR3: TGCACCAGCAGCGGACTAGCGGGAGGCCCCGGGGAGCTGTTTTTT. It yields the protein CTSSGLAGGPGELFF. This chain joins TRBV1 and TRBJ2-2; the table's TRBD2 call for D was not verified on the DNA. TRBV1 is listed as a pseudogene. The CDR3 spans 15 residues.

The chain is built from TRBV6-5 and TRBJ2-1; D is undetermined. The germline gives CDR1 MNHEY, CDR2 SVGAGI. V was cut by 3 bases and J by 0 bases, with 6 bases left in between. The CDR3 contains 14 residues. The CDR3 DNA reads TGTGCCAGCAGTTATGGCGACTCCTACAATGAGCAGTTCTTC. Translation: CASSYGDSYNEQFF.

The chain recombines TRBV6-1 with TRBJ2-1, with 8 positions matching TRBD2. Per germline, CDR1 MNHNS and CDR2 SASEGT. The CDR3 runs to 14 residues. Unmatched junction bases numbered 2, after V lost 3 bases and J lost 4 bases. The CDR3 reads CASSDIAGYNEQFF. The DNA of the CDR3 is TGTGCCAGCAGTGATATAGCGGGGTACAATGAGCAGTTCTTC.

J is TRBJ2-2 and V is TRBV24-1; D ambiguous. CDR3 length equals 13 residues. The V gene lost 3 bases and the J gene lost 7 bases, with 8 bases spanning the gap. The germline CDR1 and CDR2 sequences are KGHDR and SFDVKD. CDR3 protein: CATSDIVFGELFF. In DNA, the CDR3 is TGTGCCACCAGTGATATCGTATTCGGGGAGCTGTTTTTT.

This clone was seen a single time. This chain joins TRBV12-3 or TRBV12-4 and TRBJ1-2; D not certain. Trimming cost V 6 bases and J 4 bases, with 12 bases left between them. The CDR3 contains 13 residues. In DNA form, the CDR3 reads TGTGCCAGCAGCCTCTTCCGGGTCTATGGCTACACCTTC. Its translation is CASSLFRVYGYTF.

The CDR3 sequence is CATSAAGHTMNQPQHF. Here the CDR3 DNA reads TGTGCCACCAGTGCCGCCGGTCATACTATGAATCAGCCCCAGCATTTT. The chain is built from TRBV24-1 and TRBJ1-5; D is unresolved. There are 16 residues in the CDR3. Trimming stripped 5 bases from V and 4 bases from J, with 17 bases between. The germline CDR1 and CDR2 sequences are KGHDR and SFDVKD.

The count of this clone is one. The chain recombines TRBV2 with TRBJ2-1; a weak D match, TRBD2 (5 bases). Deletions cut 6 bases from V and 2 bases from J, with 17 bases between. The CDR3 has 16 amino acids. Germline CDR1 is SNHLY and CDR2 is FYNNEI. The CDR3 DNA is TGTGCCAGCAGCCGACGGGGTAGCCAGACCTACAATGAGCAGTTCTTC. Translation gives CASSRRGSQTYNEQFF.

The rearrangement uses TRBV6-5 and TRBJ2-2, with 7 nucleotides matching TRBD1. The CDR3 contains 14 residues. Germline-derived CDR1 and CDR2 are MNHEY and SVGAGI. Trimming took 7 bases from V and 7 from J; bases not matched to a gene: 9. CDR3 in DNA: TGTGCCAGCACCTTCGACAGGGCGGGCGGGGAGCTGTTTTTT. This sequence encodes CASTFDRAGGELFF.

The chain couples TRBV29-1 to TRBJ1-4, with D perhaps TRBD1 (5 bases). Deletions cut 5 bases from V and 0 bases from J, with 10 bases between. The CDR3 sequence is 14 residues long. Germline CDR1 and CDR2: SQVTM and ANQGSEA. CDR3: CSVSGPTTNEKLFF. CDR3 DNA: TGCAGCGTTTCGGGACCCACAACTAATGAAAAACTGTTTTTT.

The chain joins TRBV12-3 or TRBV12-4 to TRBJ2-3; no clear D gene. V was clipped by 5 bases and J by 4 bases, with 7 bases between them. The CDR3 has 12 amino acids. CDR3: CASSSRPDTQYF. The DNA for the CDR3 is TGTGCCAGCAGTAGTAGACCAGATACGCAGTATTTT.

This clone was recorded once. This sequence joins TRBV5-6 and TRBJ1-2, with D unclear. V was cut by 0 bases and J by 0 bases, with 9 bases left in between. CDR3 size: 15 residues. CDR1 and CDR2 (germline): SGHDT, YYEEEE. Here the CDR3 reads CASSLVYPSNYGYTF. CDR3 in DNA: TGTGCCAGCAGCTTGGTTTATCCCTCTAACTATGGCTACACCTTC. Full variable domain (outside the CDR3, taken from reference TRBV5-6 and TRBJ1-2): DAGVTQSPTHLIKTRGQQVTLRCSPKSGHDTVSWYQQALGQGPQFIFQYYEEEERQRGNFPDRFSGHQFPNYSSELNVNALLLGDSALYLCASSLVYPSNYGYTFGSGTRLTVV.

The CDR3 protein is CASSLAPPGQPQHF. The CDR3 bases are TGTGCCAGCAGTCTAGCACCTCCGGGTCAGCCCCAGCATTTT. This chain joins TRBV27 and TRBJ1-5; D call uncertain. The CDR3 consists of 14 residues. V was cut by 5 bases and J by 6 bases, with 14 bases left in between. Germline CDR1 and CDR2: MNHEY and SMNVEV (reference sequence).

The chain has TRBV3-1 (or the pseudogene TRBV3-2) and TRBJ2-7; 13 bases are shared with TRBD2. Trimming took 0 bases from V and 2 from J; bases not matched to a gene: 16. Per germline, CDR1 LGHDT and CDR2 YNNKEL (reference sequence). This CDR3 region has 21 residues. CDR3 coding DNA: TGTGCCAGCAGCCAAGATAGTCGAACTAGCGGGAGGGCCGGCCGTCCCTACGAGCAGTACTTC. Translating gives CASSQDSRTSGRAGRPYEQYF.

The rearrangement links TRBV29-1 to TRBJ2-7, with 7 positions matching TRBD2. This CDR3 is built from 13 residues. Germline lookup yields CDR1 SQVTM and CDR2 ANQGSEA. V lost 4 bases and J lost 2; bases outside the gene matches: 5. The CDR3 nucleotides are TGCAGCGTTGGAACTAGCGAAACCTACGAGCAGTACTTC. This codes for CSVGTSETYEQYF.

The CDR3 DNA sequence: TGTGCCAGCAGTACCTCCGGGACAGAGGACGTCCTGACTTTC. Residues: CASSTSGTEDVLTF. The V gene is TRBV6-5, the J gene TRBJ2-6, with TRBD1 matching 7 bases. The CDR3 sequence is 14 residues long. V lost 5 bases and J lost 11; bases outside the gene matches: 9. CDR1 and CDR2 from the germline V gene are MNHEY and SVGAGI.

CDR3 bases: TGTGCCAGCAGCCAACTTTCCGGGGAAAAACTGTTTTTT. It specifies CASSQLSGEKLFF. The chain joins TRBV3-1 (or the pseudogene TRBV3-2) to TRBJ1-4, with D unclear. Trimming pared 2 bases from V and 8 bases from J, leaving 9 bases between. The CDR3 is 13 amino acids. Germline V gives CDR1 LGHDT, CDR2 YNNKEL (reference sequence).

The chain has TRBV19 and TRBJ1-2; 10 bases map to TRBD1. V was clipped by 5 bases and J by 2 bases; unmatched bases: 14. This CDR3 has 18 residues. Germline V gene sequence: CDR1 LNHDA, CDR2 SQIVND (reference sequence). CDR3 loop: CASSPRRGTGDPNYGYTF. The CDR3 DNA reads as TGTGCCAGTAGTCCCCGGCGCGGGACAGGGGACCCCAACTATGGCTACACCTTC.

The rearrangement joins TRBV27 to TRBJ1-2; D unclear. CDR1 is MNHEY, CDR2 SMNVEV, per germline (reference sequence). This CDR3 spans 13 amino acids. Deletions cut 3 bases from V and 4 bases from J, with 9 bases between. The CDR3 region is CASSFSGFYGYTF. The CDR3 DNA reads as TGTGCCAGCAGTTTTTCGGGTTTCTATGGCTACACCTTC.

The rearrangement joins TRBV4-1 to TRBJ2-2; the D gene is possibly TRBD1 (5 bases). There are 14 residues in the CDR3. From germline, CDR1 is MGHRA and CDR2 YSYEKL. V was clipped by 5 bases and J by 1 base, with 8 bases between them. CDR3 coding DNA: TGCGCCAGCAGCGTCACAGGGAACACCGGGGAGCTGTTTTTT. Protein product: CASSVTGNTGELFF.

This sequence joins TRBV5-1 and TRBJ2-3; TRBD1 is a possible D gene (5 bases). The length of the CDR3 is 12 residues. Germline CDR1 is SGHRS and CDR2 is YFSETQ. The ends were cut back, 4 bases at V and 11 bases at J, with 14 bases in the middle. Written as DNA, the CDR3 is TGCGCCAGCAGCACCGGGTACGACAGGCAGTATTTT. Protein product: CASSTGYDRQYF.

The chain combines TRBV6-4 with TRBJ2-1, with unresolved D. This CDR3 is built from 14 residues. Trimming removed 0 bases at V and 4 bases at J, with 7 bases between. Germline V gene sequence: CDR1 MRHNA, CDR2 SNTAGT. CDR3 nucleotides: TGTGCCAGCAGTGACTCCGCAGGTTACAATGAGCAGTTCTTC. Translating it yields CASSDSAGYNEQFF.

The chain combines TRBV6-5 with TRBJ1-5, with D possibly matching TRBD1 (6 bases). Germline V gene data show CDR1 as MNHEY and CDR2 as SVGAGI. Trimming stripped 6 bases from V and 6 bases from J, with 15 bases between. The CDR3 spans 14 residues. The CDR3 sequence: CASRVGAGPQPQHF. The CDR3 bases are TGTGCCAGCAGGGTGGGGGCAGGGCCTCAGCCCCAGCATTTT.

The chain joins TRBV5-1 to TRBJ2-1; weak D call: TRBD2 (6 bases). This CDR3 contains 16 residues. In germline, CDR1 is SGHRS, CDR2 YFSETQ. V lost 0 bases and J lost 1, with 11 bases in between. The CDR3 sequence is CASSLEAGWSYNEQFF. Here the CDR3 DNA reads TGCGCCAGCAGCTTGGAAGCGGGTTGGTCCTACAATGAGCAGTTCTTC.

This clone was detected only a few times. The chain couples TRBV18 to TRBJ2-7, with 10 bases matching TRBD1. CDR3 length: 16 residues. Germline V CDR1 and CDR2: KGHSH, LQKENI. V gave up 3 bases and J gave up 3 bases; unmatched junction bases: 8. This CDR3 reads CASSPPGTGAIYEQYF. CDR3 sequence (DNA): TGTGCCAGCTCACCCCCCGGGACAGGGGCGATCTACGAGCAGTACTTC.

J is TRBJ2-7 and V is TRBV10-3; 8 bases are shared with TRBD2. Looked up from germline, CDR1 is ENHRY and CDR2 is SYGVKD. V shed 4 bases and J 6 bases; nucleotides not matched to a gene: 5. The CDR3 spans 13 residues. Here the CDR3 DNA reads TGTGCCATCAGTGGAGATAGCGGGGTCGAGCAGTACTTC. Residues: CAISGDSGVEQYF.